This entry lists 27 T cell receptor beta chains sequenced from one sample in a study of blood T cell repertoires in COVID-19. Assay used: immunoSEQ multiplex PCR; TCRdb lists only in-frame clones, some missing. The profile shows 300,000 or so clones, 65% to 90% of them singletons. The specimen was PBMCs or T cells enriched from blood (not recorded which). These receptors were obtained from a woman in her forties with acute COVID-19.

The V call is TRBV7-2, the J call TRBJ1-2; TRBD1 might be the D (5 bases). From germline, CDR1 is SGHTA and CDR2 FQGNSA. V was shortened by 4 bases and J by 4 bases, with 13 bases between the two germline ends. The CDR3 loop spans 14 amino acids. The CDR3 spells CASSSSTGVYGYTF. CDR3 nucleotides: TGTGCCAGCAGCTCTTCTACAGGAGTCTATGGCTACACCTTC.

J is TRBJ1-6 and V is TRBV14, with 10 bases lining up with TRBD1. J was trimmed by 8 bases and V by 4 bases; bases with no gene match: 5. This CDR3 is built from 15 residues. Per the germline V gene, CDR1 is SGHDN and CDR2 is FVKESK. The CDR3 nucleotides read TGTGCCAGCAGCCCCGGGACAGGGGCTTATTCACCCCTCCACTTT. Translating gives CASSPGTGAYSPLHF.

CDR3 bases: TGCGCCAGCAGCTTGGCCGGGGAAAATTCACCCCTCCACTTT. Its translation is CASSLAGENSPLHF. The V call is TRBV5-1, the J call TRBJ1-6; no clear D gene. Germline loops: CDR1 SGHRS, CDR2 YFSETQ. Between the trimmed V and J ends, which lost 0 bases and 7 bases, there was a span of 8 bases. This CDR3 has 14 amino acids.

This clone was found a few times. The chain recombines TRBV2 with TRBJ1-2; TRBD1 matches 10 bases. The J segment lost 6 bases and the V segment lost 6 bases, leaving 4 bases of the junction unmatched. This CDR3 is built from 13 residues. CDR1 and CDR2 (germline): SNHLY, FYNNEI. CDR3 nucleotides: TGTGCCAGCAGCGGACAGGGGGTCGATGGCTACACCTTC. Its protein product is CASSGQGVDGYTF.

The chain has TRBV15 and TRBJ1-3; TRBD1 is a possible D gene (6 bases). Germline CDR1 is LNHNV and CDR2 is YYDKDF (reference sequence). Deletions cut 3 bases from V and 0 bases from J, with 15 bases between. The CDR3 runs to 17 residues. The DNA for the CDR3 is TGTGCCACCAGCAGGAACACACAGGGTATCTCTGGAAACACCATATATTTT. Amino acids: CATSRNTQGISGNTIYF.

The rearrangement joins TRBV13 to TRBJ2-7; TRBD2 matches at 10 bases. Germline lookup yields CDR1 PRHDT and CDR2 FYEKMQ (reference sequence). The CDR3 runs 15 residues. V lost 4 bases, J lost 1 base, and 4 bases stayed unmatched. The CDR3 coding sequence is TGTGCCAGCAGCTATCGGACTAGCGGTTCCTACGAGCAGTACTTC. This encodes CASSYRTSGSYEQYF.

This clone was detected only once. In DNA, the CDR3 is TGTGCCAGCGGTCGGGGAGATGAAAAACTGTTTTTT. Its translation: CASGRGDEKLFF. V and J are TRBV6-5 and TRBJ1-4; D is uncertain. This CDR3 contains 12 residues. Between the trimmed V and J ends, which lost 8 bases and 6 bases, there was a span of 10 bases. The V gene's germline CDR1 is MNHEY and CDR2 SVGAGI.

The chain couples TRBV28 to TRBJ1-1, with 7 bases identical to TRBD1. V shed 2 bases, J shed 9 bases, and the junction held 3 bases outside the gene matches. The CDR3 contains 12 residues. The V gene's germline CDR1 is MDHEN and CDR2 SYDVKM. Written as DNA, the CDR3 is TGTGCCAGCAGTTTAATGGGACAGAAAGCTTTCTTT. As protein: CASSLMGQKAFF. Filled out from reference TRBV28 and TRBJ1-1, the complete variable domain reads DVKVTQSSRYLVKRTGEKVFLECVQDMDHENMFWYRQDPGLGLRLIYFSYDVKMKEKGDIPEGYSVSREKKERFSLILESASTNQTSMYLCASSLMGQKAFFGQGTRLTVV.

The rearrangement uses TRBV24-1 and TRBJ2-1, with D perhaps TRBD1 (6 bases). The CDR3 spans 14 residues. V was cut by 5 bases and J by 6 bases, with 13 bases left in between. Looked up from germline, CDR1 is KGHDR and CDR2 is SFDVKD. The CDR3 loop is CATSGLQGFNEQFF. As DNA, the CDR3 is TGTGCCACCAGTGGTCTACAGGGTTTCAATGAGCAGTTCTTC.

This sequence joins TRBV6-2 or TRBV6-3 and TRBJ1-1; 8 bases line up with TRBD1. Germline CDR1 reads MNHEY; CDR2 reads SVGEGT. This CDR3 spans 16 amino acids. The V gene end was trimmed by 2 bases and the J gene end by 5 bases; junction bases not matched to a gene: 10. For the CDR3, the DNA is TGTGCCAGCAGTTACCCCGACAGGGGAAGTTGGACTGAAGCTTTCTTT. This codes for CASSYPDRGSWTEAFF.

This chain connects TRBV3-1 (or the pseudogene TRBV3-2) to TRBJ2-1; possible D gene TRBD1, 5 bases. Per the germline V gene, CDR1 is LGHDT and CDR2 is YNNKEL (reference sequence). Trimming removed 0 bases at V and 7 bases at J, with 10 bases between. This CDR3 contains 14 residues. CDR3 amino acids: CASSQDKGWNEQFF. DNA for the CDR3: TGTGCCAGCAGCCAAGATAAGGGGTGGAATGAGCAGTTCTTC.

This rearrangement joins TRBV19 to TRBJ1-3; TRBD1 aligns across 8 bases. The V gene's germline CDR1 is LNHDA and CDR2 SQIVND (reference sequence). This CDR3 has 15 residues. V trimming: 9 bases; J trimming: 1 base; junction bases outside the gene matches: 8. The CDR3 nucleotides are TGTGCCAGCAGTGGACAGGGAGAGTCTGGAAACACCATATATTTT. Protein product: CASSGQGESGNTIYF.

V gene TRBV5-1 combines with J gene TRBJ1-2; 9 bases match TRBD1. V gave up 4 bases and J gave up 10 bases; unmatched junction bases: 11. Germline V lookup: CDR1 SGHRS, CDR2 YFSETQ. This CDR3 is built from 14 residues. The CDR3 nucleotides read TGCGCCAGCAGCCCCACGACAGGGGGGGGCATCTACACCTTC. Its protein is CASSPTTGGGIYTF. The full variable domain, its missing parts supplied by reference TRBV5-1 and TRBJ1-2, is KAGVTQTPRYLIKTRGQQVTLSCSPISGHRSVSWYQQTPGQGLQFLFEYFSETQRNKGNFPGRFSGRQFSNSRSEMNVSTLELGDSALYLCASSPTTGGGIYTFGSGTRLTVV.

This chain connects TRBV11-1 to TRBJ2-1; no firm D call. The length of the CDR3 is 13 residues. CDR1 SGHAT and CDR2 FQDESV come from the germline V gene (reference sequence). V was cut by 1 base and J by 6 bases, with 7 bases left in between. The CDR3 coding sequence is TGTGCCAGCAGCTTAGAGTCGGGCAATGAGCAGTTCTTC. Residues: CASSLESGNEQFF.

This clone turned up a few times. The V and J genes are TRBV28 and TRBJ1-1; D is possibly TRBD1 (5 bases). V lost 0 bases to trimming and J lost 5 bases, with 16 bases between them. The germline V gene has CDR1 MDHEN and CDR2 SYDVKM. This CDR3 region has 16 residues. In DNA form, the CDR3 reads TGTGCCAGCAGTTTATGGTCAGGGCCCACAGGAACTGAAGCTTTCTTT. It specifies CASSLWSGPTGTEAFF.

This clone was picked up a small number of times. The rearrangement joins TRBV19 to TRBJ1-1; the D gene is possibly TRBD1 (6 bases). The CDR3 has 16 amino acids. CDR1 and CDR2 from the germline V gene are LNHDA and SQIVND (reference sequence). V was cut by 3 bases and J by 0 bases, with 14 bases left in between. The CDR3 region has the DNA TGTGCCAGTAGTATGGACACAGGGTATTTGAACACTGAAGCTTTCTTT. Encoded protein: CASSMDTGYLNTEAFF.

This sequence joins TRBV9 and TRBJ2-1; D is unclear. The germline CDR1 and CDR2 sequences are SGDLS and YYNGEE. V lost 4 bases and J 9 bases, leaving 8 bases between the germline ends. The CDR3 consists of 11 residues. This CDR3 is CASSLHTEQFF. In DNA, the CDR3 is TGTGCCAGCAGCCTTCACACTGAGCAGTTCTTC.

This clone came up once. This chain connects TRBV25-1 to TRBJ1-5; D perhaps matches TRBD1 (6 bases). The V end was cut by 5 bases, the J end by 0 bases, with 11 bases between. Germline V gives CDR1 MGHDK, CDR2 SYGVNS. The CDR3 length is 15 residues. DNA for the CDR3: TGTGCCAGCAGTCGGGGGGGGGCTAGCAATCAGCCCCAGCATTTT. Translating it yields CASSRGGASNQPQHF.

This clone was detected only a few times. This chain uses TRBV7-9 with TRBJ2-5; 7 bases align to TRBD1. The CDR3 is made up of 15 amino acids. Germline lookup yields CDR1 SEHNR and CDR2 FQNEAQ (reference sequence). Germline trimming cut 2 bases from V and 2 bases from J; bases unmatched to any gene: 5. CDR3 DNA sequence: TGTGCCAGCAGCTTATTGCTGGGACAGCAAGAGACCCAGTACTTC. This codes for CASSLLLGQQETQYF. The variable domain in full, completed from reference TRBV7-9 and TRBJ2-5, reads DTGVSQNPRHKITKRGQNVTFRCDPISEHNRLYWYRQTLGQGPEFLTYFQNEAQLEKSRLLSDRFSAERPKGSFSTLEIQRTEQGDSAMYLCASSLLLGQQETQYFGPGTRLLVL.

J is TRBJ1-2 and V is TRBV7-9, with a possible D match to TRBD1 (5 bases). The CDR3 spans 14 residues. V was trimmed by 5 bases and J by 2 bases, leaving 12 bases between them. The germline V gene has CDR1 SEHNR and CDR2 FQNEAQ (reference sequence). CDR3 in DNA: TGTGCCAGCAGCCTTCCGGGGGGGAACTATGGCTACACCTTC. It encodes CASSLPGGNYGYTF.

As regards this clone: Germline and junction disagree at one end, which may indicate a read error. The CDR3 bases are TGTGCTAGCAGCTTAGGCCTAGCGGGGGGCACCGGGGAGCTGTTTTTT. This translates into CASSLGLAGGTGELFF. The chain carries TRBV7-7 and TRBJ2-2, with TRBD2 matching 11 bases. The CDR3 covers 16 residues. From germline, CDR1 is SSHAT and CDR2 FNYEAQ (reference sequence).

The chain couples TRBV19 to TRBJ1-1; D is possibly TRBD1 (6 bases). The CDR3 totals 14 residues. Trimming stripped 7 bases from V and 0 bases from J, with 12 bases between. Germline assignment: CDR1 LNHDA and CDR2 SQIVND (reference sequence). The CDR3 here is CASKKDRLNTEAFF. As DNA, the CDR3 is TGTGCCAGTAAAAAGGACAGACTGAACACTGAAGCTTTCTTT.

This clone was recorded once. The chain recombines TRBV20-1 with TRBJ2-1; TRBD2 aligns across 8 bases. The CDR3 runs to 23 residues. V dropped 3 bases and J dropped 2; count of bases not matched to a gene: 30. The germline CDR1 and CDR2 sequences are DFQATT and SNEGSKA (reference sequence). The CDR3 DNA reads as TGCAGTGCTAGTACTTTCGGGACTAGTATCCCATCCCGAGGGGGTACCCCCTACAATGAGCAGTTCTTC. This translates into CSASTFGTSIPSRGGTPYNEQFF.

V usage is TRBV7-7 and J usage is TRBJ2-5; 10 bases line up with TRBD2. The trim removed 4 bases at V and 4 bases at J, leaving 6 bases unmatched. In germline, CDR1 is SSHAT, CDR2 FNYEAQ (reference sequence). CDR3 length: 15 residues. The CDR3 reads CASSYASGGVETQYF. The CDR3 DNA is TGTGCCAGCAGCTATGCTAGCGGGGGAGTAGAGACCCAGTACTTC.

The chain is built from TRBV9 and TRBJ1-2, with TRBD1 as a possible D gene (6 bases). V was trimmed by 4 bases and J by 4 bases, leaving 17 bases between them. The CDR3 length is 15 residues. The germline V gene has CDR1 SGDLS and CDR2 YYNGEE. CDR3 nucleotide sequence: TGTGCCAGCAGCCCTCAGGGGAGGGAGCCCTATGGCTACACCTTC. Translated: CASSPQGREPYGYTF.

CDR3 sequence: CASSQIDRGLGEKLFF. The DNA of the CDR3 is TGTGCCAGCAGCCAAATCGACAGGGGGCTCGGGGAAAAACTGTTTTTT. This chain connects TRBV4-2 to TRBJ1-4; 10 bases fit TRBD1. The germline gives CDR1 LGHNA, CDR2 YNFKEQ. V shed 2 bases, J shed 8 bases, and the junction held 8 bases outside the gene matches. The CDR3 extends over 16 amino acids.

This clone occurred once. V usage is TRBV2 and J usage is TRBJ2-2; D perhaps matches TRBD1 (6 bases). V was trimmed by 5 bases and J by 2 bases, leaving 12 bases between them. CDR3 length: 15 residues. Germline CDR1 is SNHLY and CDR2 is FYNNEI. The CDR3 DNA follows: TGTGCCAGCAGTCTCGGGACATTTAACACCGGGGAGCTGTTTTTT. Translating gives CASSLGTFNTGELFF.